Sequencing of this T cell receptor (beta chain) was carried out in a study of OX40 agonist ivuxolimab in advanced cancers. The wider study: Earlier anti-PD-1, anti-PD-L1 or anti-CTLA-4 therapy was permitted; 40% had received some.

Germline-derived CDR1 and CDR2 are MNHNY and SVGAGI (reference sequence). The CDR3 contains 12 residues. V shed 6 bases and J 4 bases; nucleotides not matched to a gene: 1. The count of this clone is one. People who had autoimmune disease history or systemic immunosuppression were excluded. TCRdb's table, derived via immunoSEQ multiplex PCR, lists solely in-frame clones and lacks some. The sample shows 40,000 to 60,000 clones, 84% of them seen only once. This receptor was identified in an adult with an advanced solid tumor such as melanoma, head and neck, liver or kidney cancer. The specimen was CD4+ or CD8+ T cells sorted from blood, collected in a trial of the OX40 agonist ivuxolimab. This chain connects TRBV6-6 to TRBJ1-2; 8 bases are shared with TRBD1. The chain's CDR3 is CASRGQAYGYTF. The DNA for the CDR3 is TGTGCCAGCAGGGGACAGGCCTATGGCTACACCTTC.